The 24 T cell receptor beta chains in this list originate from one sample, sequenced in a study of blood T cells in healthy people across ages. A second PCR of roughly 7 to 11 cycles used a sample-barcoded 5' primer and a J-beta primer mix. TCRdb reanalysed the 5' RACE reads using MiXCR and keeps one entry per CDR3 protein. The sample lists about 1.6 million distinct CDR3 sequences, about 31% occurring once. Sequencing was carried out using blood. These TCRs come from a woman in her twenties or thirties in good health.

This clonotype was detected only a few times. DNA for the CDR3: TGTGCCAGCACCCGGGACTTAGAAAGACTGGAGGCTTTCTTT. This encodes CASTRDLERLEAFF. J is TRBJ1-1 and V is TRBV3-1; D perhaps matches TRBD1 (5 bases). The CDR3 has 14 amino acids. V was shortened by 7 bases and J by 11 bases, with 23 bases between the two germline ends. The V gene's germline CDR1 is LGHDT and CDR2 YNNKEL (reference sequence).

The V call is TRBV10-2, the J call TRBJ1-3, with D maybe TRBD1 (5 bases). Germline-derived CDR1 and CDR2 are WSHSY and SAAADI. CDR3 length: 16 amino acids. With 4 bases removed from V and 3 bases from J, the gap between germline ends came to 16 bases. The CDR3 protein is CASSGGDQLGGNTIYF. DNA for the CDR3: TGCGCCAGCAGTGGCGGGGACCAGCTGGGTGGAAACACCATATATTTT.

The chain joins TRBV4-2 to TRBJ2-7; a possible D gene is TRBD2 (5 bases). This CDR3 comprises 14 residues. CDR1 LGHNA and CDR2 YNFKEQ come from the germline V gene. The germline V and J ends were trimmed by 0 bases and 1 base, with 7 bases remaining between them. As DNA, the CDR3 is TGTGCCAGCAGCCAAGATAGGACTTCCTACGAGCAGTACTTC. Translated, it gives CASSQDRTSYEQYF.

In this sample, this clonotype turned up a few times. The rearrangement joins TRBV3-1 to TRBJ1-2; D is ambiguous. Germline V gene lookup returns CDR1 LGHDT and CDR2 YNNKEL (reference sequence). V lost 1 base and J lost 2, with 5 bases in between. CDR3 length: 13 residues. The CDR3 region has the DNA TGTGCCAGCAGCCAAGCCAGCAACTATGGCTACACCTTC. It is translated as CASSQASNYGYTF.

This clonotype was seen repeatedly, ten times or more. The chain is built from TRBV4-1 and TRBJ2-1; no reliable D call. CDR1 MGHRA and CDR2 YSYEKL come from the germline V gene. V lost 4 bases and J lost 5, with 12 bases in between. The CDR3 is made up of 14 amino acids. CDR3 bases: TGCGCCAGCAGCCCTGTACGGTCCGACAATGAGCAGTTCTTC. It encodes CASSPVRSDNEQFF.

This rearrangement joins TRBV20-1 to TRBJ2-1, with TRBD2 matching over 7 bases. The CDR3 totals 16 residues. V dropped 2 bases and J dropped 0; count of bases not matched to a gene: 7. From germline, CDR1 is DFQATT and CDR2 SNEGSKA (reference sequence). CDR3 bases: TGCAGTGCTAGATCCCCAGCGGGGAGCTCCTACAATGAGCAGTTCTTC. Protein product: CSARSPAGSSYNEQFF.

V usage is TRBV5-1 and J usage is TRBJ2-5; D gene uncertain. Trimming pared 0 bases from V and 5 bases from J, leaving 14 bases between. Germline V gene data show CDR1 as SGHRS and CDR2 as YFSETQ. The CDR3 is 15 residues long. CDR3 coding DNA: TGCGCCAGCAGCTTGGGGGCCTACTATGTGGAGACCCAGTACTTC. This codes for CASSLGAYYVETQYF.

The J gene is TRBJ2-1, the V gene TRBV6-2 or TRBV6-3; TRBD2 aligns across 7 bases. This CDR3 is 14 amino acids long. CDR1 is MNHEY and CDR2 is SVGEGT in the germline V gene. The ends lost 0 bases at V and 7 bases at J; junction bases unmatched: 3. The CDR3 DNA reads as TGTGCCAGCAGTTACTCGGGGGGGATTAATGAGCAGTTCTTC. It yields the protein CASSYSGGINEQFF.

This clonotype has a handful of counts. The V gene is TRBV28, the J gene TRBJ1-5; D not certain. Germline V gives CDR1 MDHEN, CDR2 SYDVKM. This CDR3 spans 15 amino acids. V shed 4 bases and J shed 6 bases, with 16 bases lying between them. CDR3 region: CASSSVWAGGQPQHF. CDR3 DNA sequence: TGTGCCAGCAGTTCGGTTTGGGCGGGCGGTCAGCCCCAGCATTTT.

The CDR3 reads CSARRLAGGQTSYNEQFF. The CDR3 coding sequence is TGCAGTGCTAGAAGACTAGCGGGGGGCCAGACTTCCTACAATGAGCAGTTCTTC. The V gene is TRBV20-1, the J gene TRBJ2-1; TRBD2 matches at 13 bases. V lost 2 bases, J lost 1 base, and 8 bases stayed unmatched. CDR3 length: 18 amino acids. Germline CDR1 reads DFQATT; CDR2 reads SNEGSKA (reference sequence).

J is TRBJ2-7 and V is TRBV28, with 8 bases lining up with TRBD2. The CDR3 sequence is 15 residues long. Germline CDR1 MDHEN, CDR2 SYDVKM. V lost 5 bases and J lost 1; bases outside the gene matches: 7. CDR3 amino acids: CASSTYGLASYEQYF. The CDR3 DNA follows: TGTGCCAGCAGTACCTACGGACTAGCTTCCTACGAGCAGTACTTC.

DNA of the CDR3: TGCAGTGCGAACCCGCTAAATCGAGGGAGGGTCGGTGAGCAGTTCTTC. It translates to CSANPLNRGRVGEQFF. This chain links TRBV20-1 with TRBJ2-1; 7 bases map to TRBD2. Trimming at V came to 6 bases and at J to 9 bases, leaving 20 bases not matched to a gene. The CDR3 sequence is 16 residues long. Germline lookup yields CDR1 DFQATT and CDR2 SNEGSKA (reference sequence).

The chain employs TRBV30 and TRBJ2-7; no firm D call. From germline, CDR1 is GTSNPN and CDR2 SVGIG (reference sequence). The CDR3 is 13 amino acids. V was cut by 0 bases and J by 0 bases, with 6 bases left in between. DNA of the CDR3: TGTGCCTGGAGTGTGGGGTACTCCTACGAGCAGTACTTC. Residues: CAWSVGYSYEQYF.

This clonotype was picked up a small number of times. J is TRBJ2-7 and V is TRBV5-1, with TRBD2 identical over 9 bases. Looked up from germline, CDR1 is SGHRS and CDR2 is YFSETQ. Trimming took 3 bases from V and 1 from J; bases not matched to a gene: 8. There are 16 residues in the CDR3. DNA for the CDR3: TGCGCCAGCAGCTGGACCGGGACTAGCAAATCCTACGAGCAGTACTTC. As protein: CASSWTGTSKSYEQYF.

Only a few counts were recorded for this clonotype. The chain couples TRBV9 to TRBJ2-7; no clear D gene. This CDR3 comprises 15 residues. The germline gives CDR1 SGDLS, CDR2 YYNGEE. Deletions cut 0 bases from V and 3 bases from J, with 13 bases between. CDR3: CASSVGARTLYEQYF. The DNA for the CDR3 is TGTGCCAGCAGCGTAGGAGCCAGGACCCTCTACGAGCAGTACTTC.

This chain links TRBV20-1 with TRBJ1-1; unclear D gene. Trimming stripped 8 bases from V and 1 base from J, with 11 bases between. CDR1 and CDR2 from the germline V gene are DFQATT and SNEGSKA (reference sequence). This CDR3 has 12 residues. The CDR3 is CSPSQTNTEAFF. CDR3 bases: TGCAGTCCATCACAGACGAACACTGAAGCTTTCTTT.

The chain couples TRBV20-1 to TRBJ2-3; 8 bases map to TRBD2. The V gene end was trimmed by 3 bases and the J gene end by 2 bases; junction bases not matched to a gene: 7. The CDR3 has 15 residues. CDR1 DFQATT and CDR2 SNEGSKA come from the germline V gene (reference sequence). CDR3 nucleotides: TGCAGTGCTAGTCCCCGGGAGGGCTACACAGATACGCAGTATTTT. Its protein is CSASPREGYTDTQYF.

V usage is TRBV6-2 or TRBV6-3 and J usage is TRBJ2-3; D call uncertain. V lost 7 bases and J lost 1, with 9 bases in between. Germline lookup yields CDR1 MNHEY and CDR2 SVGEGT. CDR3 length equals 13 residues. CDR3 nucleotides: TGTGCCAGCATGTGGGAACGCACAGATACGCAGTATTTT. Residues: CASMWERTDTQYF.

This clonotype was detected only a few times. This CDR3 is CASSGIRVANYGYTF. The CDR3 DNA sequence: TGTGCCAGCAGTGGAATCAGGGTAGCTAACTATGGCTACACCTTC. The chain couples TRBV2 to TRBJ1-2, with D tentatively TRBD1 (5 bases). V was clipped by 4 bases and J by 0 bases, with 12 bases between them. This CDR3 is built from 15 residues. Germline loops: CDR1 SNHLY, CDR2 FYNNEI.

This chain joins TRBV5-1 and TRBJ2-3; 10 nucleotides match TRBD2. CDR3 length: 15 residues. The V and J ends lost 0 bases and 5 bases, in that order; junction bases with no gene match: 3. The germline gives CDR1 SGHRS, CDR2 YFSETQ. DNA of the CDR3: TGCGCCAGCAGCTTGGCAGCGGGGGGGCGAGATACGCAGTATTTT. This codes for CASSLAAGGRDTQYF.

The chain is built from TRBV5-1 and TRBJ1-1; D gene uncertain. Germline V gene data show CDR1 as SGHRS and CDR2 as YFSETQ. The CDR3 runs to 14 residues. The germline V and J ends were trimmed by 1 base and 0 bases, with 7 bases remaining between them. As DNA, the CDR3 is TGCGCCAGCAGCTTGCCGGAGATGAACACTGAAGCTTTCTTT. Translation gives CASSLPEMNTEAFF.

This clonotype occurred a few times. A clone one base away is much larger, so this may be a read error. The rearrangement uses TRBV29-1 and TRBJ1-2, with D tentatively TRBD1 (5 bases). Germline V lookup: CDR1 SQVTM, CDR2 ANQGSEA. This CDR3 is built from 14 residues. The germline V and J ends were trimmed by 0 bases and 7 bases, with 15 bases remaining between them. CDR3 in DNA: TGCAGCGTTGAAGATCGGGGGACGGGATTTGGCTACACCTTC. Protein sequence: CSVEDRGTGFGYTF.

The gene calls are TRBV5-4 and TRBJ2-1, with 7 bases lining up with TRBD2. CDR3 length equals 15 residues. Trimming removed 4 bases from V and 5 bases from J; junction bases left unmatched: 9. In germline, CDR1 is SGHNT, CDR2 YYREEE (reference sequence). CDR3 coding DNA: TGTGCCAGCAGCCTCCGGGCGGGAGTTCACAATGAGCAGTTCTTC. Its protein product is CASSLRAGVHNEQFF.

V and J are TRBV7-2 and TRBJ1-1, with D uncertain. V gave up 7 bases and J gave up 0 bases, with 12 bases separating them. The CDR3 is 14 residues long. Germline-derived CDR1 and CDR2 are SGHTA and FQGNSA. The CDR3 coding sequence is TGTGCCAGCACCGCCTTTATCATGAACACTGAAGCTTTCTTT. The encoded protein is CASTAFIMNTEAFF.